This T cell receptor beta chain was sequenced for a study of CD8 T cells in ankylosing spondylitis. The study, taken as a whole, reports: Typical of ankylosing spondylitis blood, it appeared, was a TCR beta motif of several highly homologous variants.

The table lists this clonotype with a few counts. Antigen specificity is unknown. Using its own MiXCR run on the 5' RACE reads, TCRdb lists one record per CDR3 protein. The sample yields 700,000 to 850,000 distinct CDR3 sequences, 12% seen once. This TCR was sampled from a male donor with ankylosing spondylitis. Sequenced: blood, either unsorted or a sorted T cell fraction (not recorded which).

Written as DNA, the CDR3 is TGTGCCATCAGCCAGGGTTTAGGAGGGACAACTGAGCAGTTCTTC. Translation gives CAISQGLGGTTEQFF. J is TRBJ2-1 and V is TRBV10-3, with D perhaps matching TRBD1 or TRBD2 (6 bases each). The CDR3 contains 15 residues. Per germline, CDR1 ENHRY and CDR2 SYGVKD. Trimming shortened V by 6 bases and J by 9 bases, and 21 bases separated the two germline ends.